These 10 T cell receptor beta chains were all obtained from the same sample, sequenced in a study of graft-versus-host responses after intestinal transplantation. TCRdb keeps only in-frame clones here, not all; method: immunoSEQ multiplex PCR. The sample includes about 90,000 clones, 94% of them seen just once. These receptors' antigens are unknown. The sample consisted of unstimulated CD4+ T cells sorted from spleen or lymph node cells, taken before transplant. These receptors all come from a human donor who was the organ donor for an intestinal transplant.

The CDR3 sequence is CASRDGTSGDYNEQFF. CDR3 nucleotide sequence: TGCGCCAGCAGGGACGGGACTAGCGGGGACTACAATGAGCAGTTCTTC. This chain connects TRBV5-1 to TRBJ2-1; 13 nucleotides agree with TRBD2. CDR3 length: 16 amino acids. Germline trimming cut 5 bases from V and 3 bases from J; bases unmatched to any gene: 5. CDR1 is SGHRS, CDR2 YFSETQ, per germline.

The genes are TRBV6-1 and TRBJ1-4; TRBD1 matches 7 bases. V lost 1 base, J lost 0 bases, and 2 bases stayed unmatched. This CDR3 spans 16 amino acids. Germline CDR1 MNHNS, CDR2 SASEGT. CDR3 amino acids: CASSEVQGATNEKLFF. CDR3 bases: TGTGCCAGCAGTGAAGTCCAGGGGGCAACTAATGAAAAACTGTTTTTT.

V and J are TRBV5-4 and TRBJ1-2, with D uncertain. The V gene lost 2 bases and the J gene lost 0 bases, with 8 bases spanning the gap. This CDR3 spans 14 amino acids. Germline V CDR1 and CDR2: SGHNT, YYREEE (reference sequence). The CDR3 DNA follows: TGTGCCAGCAGCTTTTTACCAACTAACTATGGCTACACCTTC. Translated, it gives CASSFLPTNYGYTF.

Of note for this clone: The junction departs from germline at one end; a sequencing error may be responsible. The rearrangement uses TRBV5-4 and TRBJ2-1, with 10 bases aligning to TRBD2. Germline V gene sequence: CDR1 SGHNT, CDR2 YYREEE (reference sequence). The CDR3 covers 15 residues. The CDR3 spells CASSFSGGRYNEQLF. In nucleotides, the CDR3 is TGTGCCAGCAGCTTTAGCGGGGGGCGGTACAATGAGCAGCTCTTC. Based on the CDR3 plus reference TRBV5-4 and TRBJ2-1, the full variable domain is ETGVTQSPTHLIKTRGQQVTLRCSSQSGHNTVSWYQQALGQGPQFIFQYYREEENGRGNFPPRFSGLQFPNYSSELNVNALELDDSALYLCASSFSGGRYNEQLFGPGTRLTVL.

The chain employs TRBV5-1 and TRBJ2-2, with 9 bases that match TRBD1. The CDR3 spans 14 residues. The junction had 4 bases not matched to a gene; V was cut back by 4 bases and J by 6 bases. Germline assignment: CDR1 SGHRS and CDR2 YFSETQ. CDR3 coding DNA: TGCGCCAGCAGCATTCGACAGGGGGCCGGGGAGCTGTTTTTT. Its translation is CASSIRQGAGELFF. Combining the CDR3 with reference TRBV5-1 and TRBJ2-2 gives the whole variable domain KAGVTQTPRYLIKTRGQQVTLSCSPISGHRSVSWYQQTPGQGLQFLFEYFSETQRNKGNFPGRFSGRQFSNSRSEMNVSTLELGDSALYLCASSIRQGAGELFFGEGSRLTVL.

The gene calls are TRBV6-5 and TRBJ2-7; D is undetermined. The CDR3 runs to 14 residues. V lost 6 bases and J 2 bases, leaving 14 bases between the germline ends. Looked up from germline, CDR1 is MNHEY and CDR2 is SVGAGI. The CDR3 region has the DNA TGTGCCAGCAGACGGGTCTCTGAGACCTACGAGCAGTACTTC. Amino acid sequence: CASRRVSETYEQYF.

This chain uses TRBV5-6 with TRBJ1-6; TRBD1 matches 8 bases. Germline loops: CDR1 SGHDT, CDR2 YYEEEE. The CDR3 contains 14 residues. Trimming cost V 4 bases and J 4 bases; bases outside gene matches: 1. CDR3 protein: CASSRTGYNSPLHF. In DNA, the CDR3 is TGTGCCAGCAGCCGGACAGGGTATAATTCACCCCTCCACTTT.

For the CDR3, the DNA is TGTGCCAGCAGTTCCTTCCTGGGACAGGGGGACGTTAACTATGGCTACACCTTC. Residues: CASSSFLGQGDVNYGYTF. V gene TRBV28 combines with J gene TRBJ1-2; TRBD1 matches at 11 bases. With 4 bases clipped from V and 1 base from J, the junction kept 11 bases outside the gene matches. The CDR3 spans 18 residues. Germline lookup yields CDR1 MDHEN and CDR2 SYDVKM.

The chain is built from TRBV4-1 and TRBJ2-7; perhaps TRBD1 as D (5 bases). Per germline, CDR1 MGHRA and CDR2 YSYEKL. The CDR3 loop spans 15 amino acids. V shed 5 bases and J shed 1 base, with 15 bases lying between them. The CDR3 here is CASSRQQTGSYEQYF. The CDR3 DNA reads as TGCGCCAGCAGCAGGCAACAAACAGGATCCTACGAGCAGTACTTC.

The rearrangement uses TRBV7-3 and TRBJ2-1; 12 positions match TRBD2. V dropped 1 base and J dropped 8; count of bases not matched to a gene: 3. Germline V gene sequence: CDR1 SGHTA, CDR2 FQGTGA. CDR3 size: 15 residues. CDR3 nucleotides: TGTGCCAGCAGCTTAATGGGACTAGCGGGTGATGAGCAGTTCTTC. This translates into CASSLMGLAGDEQFF.